This T cell receptor beta chain was recorded in a study of T-cell memory formation after mild COVID-19. For the study at large: TCR clusters were mostly donor specific.

The study's findings and limits: A second wave expanding day 15 to 37 was CD4+-biased; contracting clones were balanced.

This clonotype was detected only a few times. As yet, its antigen is unknown. CDR3 size: 14 residues. Unmatched junction bases numbered 10, after V lost 5 bases and J lost 7 bases. Germline CDR1 and CDR2: DFQATT and SNEGSKA (reference sequence). 5'RACE primed at constant segments yielded TCR alpha and TCR beta cDNA libraries bearing sample barcodes and UMIs. TCRdb reprocessed the 5' RACE reads via MiXCR and lists one record per CDR3 protein. Of more than 250,000 distinct CDR3 sequences listed, roughly 15% were seen once; the top ten hold around 23%. This clonotype was sampled from a man in his late teens or twenties who had mild COVID-19 (a few samples of this study predate the infection). Cell type and time point are not known. This chain uses TRBV20-1 with TRBJ2-4, with TRBD2 matching 8 bases. The sequenced sample consisted of PBMCs or a T cell subset sorted from them (not recorded which). The CDR3 DNA sequence: TGCAGTGCTTCCATAGCGGGGCGGGGGAACATTCAGTACTTC. Translating gives CSASIAGRGNIQYF.